The 18 T cell receptor beta chains below come from one sample, sequenced in a study of blood T cell repertoires in COVID-19. Here immunoSEQ multiplex PCR was the method, and the copy in TCRdb shows in-frame clones only, minus some. The sample has approximately 240,000 clones, about 90% seen once. The specimen sequenced was PBMCs or T cells enriched from blood (not recorded which). These receptors were taken from a woman aged 45-65 years in a cohort exposed to, infected with or recovered from COVID-19 (not recorded which).

The V call is TRBV30, the J call TRBJ2-1; 9 nucleotides match TRBD2. This CDR3 spans 15 amino acids. Germline V gene lookup returns CDR1 GTSNPN and CDR2 SVGIG (reference sequence). V dropped 2 bases and J dropped 3; count of bases not matched to a gene: 5. The CDR3 spells CAWSTGTSFYNEQFF. The CDR3 nucleotides are TGTGCCTGGAGTACCGGGACTAGCTTCTACAATGAGCAGTTCTTC.

This clone has a handful of counts. The chain carries TRBV11-2 and TRBJ2-3; 13 bases are a match to TRBD2. Germline V gene lookup returns CDR1 SGHAT and CDR2 FQNNGV. The CDR3 spans 19 residues. Trimming removed 0 bases from V and 0 bases from J; junction bases left unmatched: 6. CDR3 coding DNA: TGTGCCAGCAGCTTAGACGGACTAGCGGGGGTGTCTAGCACAGATACGCAGTATTTT. This gives the protein CASSLDGLAGVSSTDTQYF. The full variable domain, with the rest looked up from reference TRBV11-2 and TRBJ2-3, is EAGVAQSPRYKIIEKRQSVAFWCNPISGHATLYWYQQILGQGPKLLIQFQNNGVVDDSQLPKDRFSAERLKGVDSTLKIQPAKLEDSAVYLCASSLDGLAGVSSTDTQYFGPGTRLTVL.

The genes are TRBV21-1 and TRBJ1-5; the table's D call, TRBD1, was not checked against the DNA. TRBV21-1 is a pseudogene. The CDR3 has 12 amino acids. CDR3 DNA sequence: TGTGCCAGCAGACCTACAGATCAGCCCCAGCATTTT. This encodes CASRPTDQPQHF.

The CDR3 nucleotides read TGTGCCAGCAGCCGGGGGGCGTGGGTTGGTAATTCACCCCTCCACTTT. It specifies CASSRGAWVGNSPLHF. V gene TRBV5-5 combines with J gene TRBJ1-6; D might be TRBD1 (6 bases). Trimming removed 4 bases at V and 6 bases at J, with 17 bases between. Germline V gene sequence: CDR1 SGHKS, CDR2 YYEKEE (reference sequence). The length of the CDR3 is 16 residues.

This clone was seen only a few times. The rearrangement uses TRBV9 and TRBJ1-4; 10 bases are a match to TRBD1. This CDR3 is 16 amino acids long. Losses at the gene ends were 3 bases for V and 8 bases for J; bases not matched to a gene: 10. The germline gives CDR1 SGDLS, CDR2 YYNGEE. The DNA of the CDR3 is TGTGCCAGCAGCGCGGGAGACAGGGGGCTAGAAGAAAAACTGTTTTTT. Protein: CASSAGDRGLEEKLFF.

The chain has TRBV5-4 and TRBJ1-1, with D possibly TRBD1 on 5 matching bases. Deletions cut 9 bases from V and 5 bases from J, with 23 bases between. The length of the CDR3 is 15 residues. CDR1 and CDR2 from the germline V gene are SGHNT and YYREEE (reference sequence). CDR3 sequence (DNA): TGTGCCACCAGGGAGAGGGGCGGGGTTCGAACTGAAGCTTTCTTT. Encoded protein: CATRERGGVRTEAFF.

The chain joins TRBV5-6 to TRBJ1-2, with no clear D. Germline V gene sequence: CDR1 SGHDT, CDR2 YYEEEE. The CDR3 extends over 14 amino acids. The germline V and J ends were trimmed by 1 base and 5 bases, with 12 bases remaining between them. Written as DNA, the CDR3 is TGTGCCAGCAGCTTGCCAGGAATGTTTTATGGCTACACCTTC. It codes for CASSLPGMFYGYTF.

This clone showed up just once. The J gene is TRBJ2-1, the V gene TRBV5-6, with 7 bases that match TRBD2. The germline V gene has CDR1 SGHDT and CDR2 YYEEEE. The CDR3 is made up of 11 amino acids. The junction had 8 bases not matched to a gene; V was cut back by 4 bases and J by 16 bases. CDR3: CASSVRTSKFF. The CDR3, as DNA: TGTGCCAGCAGCGTACGGACTAGTAAATTCTTC.

The J gene is TRBJ1-2, the V gene TRBV6-5; TRBD1 aligns across 9 bases. Looked up from germline, CDR1 is MNHEY and CDR2 is SVGAGI. J gave up 8 bases and V 7 bases, and 11 bases lay outside the gene matches. The CDR3 is 14 residues long. CDR3 sequence (DNA): TGTGCCAGCATGGGACAGGGCCCCCTTCGGGGCTACACCTTC. Translation: CASMGQGPLRGYTF.

This chain connects TRBV15 to TRBJ2-4, with TRBD1 matching over 9 bases. CDR1 and CDR2 (germline): LNHNV, YYDKDF (reference sequence). This CDR3 has 18 amino acids. Trimming cost V 1 base and J 1 base; bases outside gene matches: 8. The CDR3 DNA follows: TGTGCCACCAGCAGAGGGGGGTCGACAGGGGGTGCCAAAAACATTCAGTACTTC. Its protein is CATSRGGSTGGAKNIQYF.

The CDR3 sequence is CASSQDYLGAGRSNSPLHF. CDR3 nucleotides: TGTGCCAGCAGCCAAGATTATCTTGGGGCGGGACGGTCTAATTCACCCCTCCACTTT. The V call is TRBV14, the J call TRBJ1-6; tentative D call: TRBD1 (5 bases). The V gene's germline CDR1 is SGHDN and CDR2 FVKESK. The CDR3 is 19 residues long. Trimming removed 0 bases at V and 6 bases at J, with 21 bases between.

The V gene is TRBV19, the J gene TRBJ1-5, with TRBD1 as a possible D gene (5 bases). V shed 10 bases and J shed 0 bases, with 16 bases lying between them. The CDR3 runs 15 residues. Germline CDR1 is LNHDA and CDR2 is SQIVND (reference sequence). Here the CDR3 reads CATRQNQYSNQPQHF. CDR3 nucleotide sequence: TGTGCCACTCGACAGAACCAATATAGCAATCAGCCCCAGCATTTT.

The chain has TRBV7-9 and TRBJ2-2, with 10 bases aligning to TRBD2. This CDR3 contains 16 residues. Germline CDR1 and CDR2: SEHNR and FQNEAQ (reference sequence). V shed 4 bases and J 4 bases; nucleotides not matched to a gene: 6. CDR3 protein: CASSWSSGGRTGELFF. The DNA for the CDR3 is TGTGCCAGCAGCTGGTCTAGCGGGGGCCGCACCGGGGAGCTGTTTTTT.

This clone was picked up one time. V is TRBV6-2 or TRBV6-3 and J is TRBJ1-1; weak D call: TRBD1 (5 bases). This CDR3 has 13 residues. Per the germline V gene, CDR1 is MNHEY and CDR2 is SVGEGT. Trimming pared 5 bases from V and 8 bases from J, leaving 15 bases between. CDR3 nucleotide sequence: TGTGCCAGCAGTGAGCGGGGCCACTCCGAAGCTTTCTTT. Translation gives CASSERGHSEAFF.

V gene TRBV24-1 combines with J gene TRBJ1-2; 7 bases align to TRBD1. Germline CDR1 KGHDR, CDR2 SFDVKD. With V trimmed by 12 bases and J by 2 bases, 5 bases remained unmatched. The CDR3 is 12 amino acids. CDR3 in DNA: TGTGCCCCCAACAGGGGAAACTATGGCTACACCTTC. Protein: CAPNRGNYGYTF.

In nucleotides, the CDR3 is TGTGCCTGGTCAACGACAGTGAACACTGAAGCTTTCTTT. Protein sequence: CAWSTTVNTEAFF. The chain is built from TRBV30 and TRBJ1-1, with D possibly matching TRBD1 (5 bases). The V gene's germline CDR1 is GTSNPN and CDR2 SVGIG (reference sequence). The length of the CDR3 is 13 residues. V lost 5 bases and J lost 0, with 10 bases in between.

J is TRBJ1-1 and V is TRBV5-1, with D perhaps matching TRBD1 (6 bases). CDR1 and CDR2 from the germline V gene are SGHRS and YFSETQ. Trimming took off 4 bases at V and 3 bases at J, with 13 bases between the two ends. CDR3 size: 14 residues. The CDR3 loop reads CASSQQGLDTEAFF. Written as DNA, the CDR3 is TGCGCCAGCAGCCAACAGGGCTTGGACACTGAAGCTTTCTTT. The full variable domain, its missing parts supplied by reference TRBV5-1 and TRBJ1-1, is KAGVTQTPRYLIKTRGQQVTLSCSPISGHRSVSWYQQTPGQGLQFLFEYFSETQRNKGNFPGRFSGRQFSNSRSEMNVSTLELGDSALYLCASSQQGLDTEAFFGQGTRLTVV.

The chain joins TRBV4-1 to TRBJ1-2; perhaps TRBD1 as D (6 bases). Per the germline V gene, CDR1 is MGHRA and CDR2 is YSYEKL. Deletions cut 2 bases from V and 1 base from J, with 11 bases between. The CDR3 sequence is 15 residues long. The CDR3 here is CASSQTGNFNYGYTF. CDR3 DNA: TGCGCCAGCAGCCAAACAGGGAACTTTAACTATGGCTACACCTTC.